Listed here are 15 T cell receptor beta chains from one sample, sequenced in a study of blood T cell repertoires in COVID-19. Generated by immunoSEQ multiplex PCR, the TCRdb table keeps only in-frame clones and is missing some. The table records approximately 310,000 clones, roughly 85% of them present only once. The sequencing input was PBMCs or T cells enriched from blood (not recorded which). The source of these receptors is a woman aged 25-40 years who had been exposed to COVID-19.

This chain joins TRBV11-1 and TRBJ2-7; a weak D match, TRBD1 (5 bases). Germline lookup yields CDR1 SGHAT and CDR2 FQDESV (reference sequence). This CDR3 contains 15 residues. Trimming pared 4 bases from V and 5 bases from J, leaving 18 bases between. As DNA, the CDR3 is TGTGCCAGCAGCTCAGAAGAAACAGGAATTAACGAGCAGTACTTC. This sequence encodes CASSSEETGINEQYF. The variable domain in full, completed from reference TRBV11-1 and TRBJ2-7, reads EAEVAQSPRYKITEKSQAVAFWCDPISGHATLYWYRQILGQGPELLVQFQDESVVDDSQLPKDRFSAERLKGVDSTLKIQPAELGDSAMYLCASSSEETGINEQYFGPGTRLTVT.

This clone was counted between two and nine times. Within the sample, other DNA sequences also encode this same CDR3. The rearrangement uses TRBV28 and TRBJ2-7, with D possibly TRBD2 on 5 matching bases. Per the germline V gene, CDR1 is MDHEN and CDR2 is SYDVKM. The CDR3 is 15 amino acids. V dropped 2 bases and J dropped 4 bases, with 15 bases sitting between them. Here the CDR3 reads CASSLRGLTSYEQYF. In DNA form, the CDR3 reads TGTGCCAGCAGTTTACGGGGTCTCACGAGTTACGAGCAGTACTTC.

The chain links TRBV7-8 to TRBJ1-4; D ambiguous. The CDR3 spans 14 residues. The V gene lost 1 base and the J gene lost 8 bases, with 11 bases spanning the gap. Germline CDR1 is SGHVS and CDR2 is FQNEAQ. This CDR3 reads CASSLGSGGEKLFF. The CDR3, as DNA: TGTGCCAGCAGCTTAGGATCTGGAGGGGAAAAACTGTTTTTT.

CDR3 nucleotide sequence: TGTGCCAGTAGTATATCGTCCTCCTACGAGCAGTACTTC. It codes for CASSISSSYEQYF. The rearrangement links TRBV19 to TRBJ2-7; no firm D call. Germline loops: CDR1 LNHDA, CDR2 SQIVND (reference sequence). This CDR3 spans 13 amino acids. V shed 2 bases and J shed 0 bases, with 5 bases lying between them.

The chain recombines TRBV7-9 with TRBJ1-2; 8 bases match TRBD1. The ends lost 5 bases at V and 4 bases at J; junction bases unmatched: 3. The germline CDR1 and CDR2 sequences are SEHNR and FQNEAQ (reference sequence). The CDR3 length is 13 residues. The CDR3 region has the DNA TGTGCCAGCAGCCAGACAGGGGTCTATGGCTACACCTTC. Translation gives CASSQTGVYGYTF.

This chain connects TRBV2 to TRBJ2-7; 7 bases match TRBD2. This CDR3 region has 11 residues. V lost 8 bases and J lost 6; bases outside the gene matches: 4. Germline V gene sequence: CDR1 SNHLY, CDR2 FYNNEI. The CDR3 region has the DNA TGTGCCAGCTCTACTAGCGCCGAGCAGTACTTC. It encodes CASSTSAEQYF.

This chain links TRBV3-1 (or the pseudogene TRBV3-2) with TRBJ1-3; 9 bases agree with TRBD1. The J segment lost 0 bases and the V segment lost 7 bases, leaving 16 bases of the junction unmatched. Germline V CDR1 and CDR2: LGHDT, YNNKEL (reference sequence). The CDR3 spans 19 residues. CDR3 protein: CASNTGGGGQAHSGNTIYF. Written as DNA, the CDR3 is TGTGCCAGCAACACAGGGGGCGGAGGCCAGGCACACTCTGGAAACACCATATATTTT.

The chain uses TRBV7-8 and TRBJ1-1, with 9 bases fitting TRBD1. CDR1 and CDR2 (germline): SGHVS, FQNEAQ. Trimming cost V 5 bases and J 3 bases; bases outside gene matches: 10. The CDR3 length is 16 residues. The CDR3 is CASSPYTGTGYTEAFF. The CDR3 coding sequence is TGTGCCAGCAGCCCATATACCGGGACAGGGTACACTGAAGCTTTCTTT.

The chain couples TRBV9 to TRBJ2-2; weak D call: TRBD2 (6 bases). Trimming took 6 bases from V and 2 from J, leaving 14 bases between them. From germline, CDR1 is SGDLS and CDR2 YYNGEE. The CDR3 loop spans 15 amino acids. The DNA for the CDR3 is TGTGCCAGCACCCCGGGGGACCCTAACACCGGGGAGCTGTTTTTT. Amino acid sequence: CASTPGDPNTGELFF.

The chain couples TRBV27 to TRBJ1-5; a weak D match, TRBD1 (6 bases). Germline assignment: CDR1 MNHEY and CDR2 SMNVEV (reference sequence). CDR3 length equals 14 residues. V dropped 5 bases and J dropped 0 bases, with 8 bases sitting between them. The CDR3 region is CASSEGGSNQPQHF. In nucleotides, the CDR3 is TGTGCCAGCAGTGAAGGGGGTAGCAATCAGCCCCAGCATTTT.

The chain carries TRBV5-4 and TRBJ1-1; possible D gene TRBD1, 6 bases. This CDR3 has 12 residues. The germline V gene has CDR1 SGHNT and CDR2 YYREEE (reference sequence). Trimming stripped 1 base from V and 5 bases from J, with 6 bases between. This chain's CDR3 is CASSLRGTEAFF. The CDR3 DNA is TGTGCCAGCAGCTTGAGGGGGACTGAAGCTTTCTTT. Full variable domain (outside the CDR3, taken from reference TRBV5-4 and TRBJ1-1): ETGVTQSPTHLIKTRGQQVTLRCSSQSGHNTVSWYQQALGQGPQFIFQYYREEENGRGNFPPRFSGLQFPNYSSELNVNALELDDSALYLCASSLRGTEAFFGQGTRLTVV.

The chain recombines TRBV5-8 with TRBJ1-2; a weak D match, TRBD1 (5 bases). V lost 0 bases and J 8 bases, leaving 11 bases between the germline ends. CDR1 and CDR2 (germline): SGHTS, YDEGEE. This CDR3 comprises 13 residues. The CDR3 DNA sequence: TGTGCCAGCAGCTTGGCGGGGGGTTGGGGCTACACCTTC. Amino acids: CASSLAGGWGYTF. The entire variable domain, with the rest obtained from reference TRBV5-8 and TRBJ1-2, is as follows: EAGVTQSPTHLIKTRGQQATLRCSPISGHTSVYWYQQALGLGLQFLLWYDEGEERNRGNFPPRFSGRQFPNYSSELNVNALELEDSALYLCASSLAGGWGYTFGSGTRLTVV.

The chain carries TRBV19 and TRBJ2-6, with TRBD1 matching 8 bases. V shed 6 bases, J shed 4 bases, and the junction held 2 bases outside the gene matches. Germline loops: CDR1 LNHDA, CDR2 SQIVND (reference sequence). The CDR3 has 14 amino acids. This chain's CDR3 is CASSQGAGANVLTF. DNA of the CDR3: TGTGCCAGTAGCCAGGGGGCCGGGGCCAACGTCCTGACTTTC.

The chain joins TRBV6-1 to TRBJ1-6; D is unclear. Germline CDR1 is MNHNS and CDR2 is SASEGT. CDR3 length: 14 amino acids. V was clipped by 3 bases and J by 7 bases, with 10 bases between them. The CDR3 protein is CASSEAGMNSPLHF. CDR3 nucleotide sequence: TGTGCCAGCAGTGAGGCCGGGATGAATTCACCCCTCCACTTT.

V usage is TRBV28 and J usage is TRBJ2-1, with 7 bases lining up with TRBD2. V lost 3 bases, J lost 7 bases, and 6 bases stayed unmatched. The germline V gene encodes CDR1 MDHEN and CDR2 SYDVKM. The CDR3 spans 14 residues. DNA of the CDR3: TGTGCCAGCAGTTTTGGGGGGGAGCTAAATGAGCAGTTCTTC. This encodes CASSFGGELNEQFF.